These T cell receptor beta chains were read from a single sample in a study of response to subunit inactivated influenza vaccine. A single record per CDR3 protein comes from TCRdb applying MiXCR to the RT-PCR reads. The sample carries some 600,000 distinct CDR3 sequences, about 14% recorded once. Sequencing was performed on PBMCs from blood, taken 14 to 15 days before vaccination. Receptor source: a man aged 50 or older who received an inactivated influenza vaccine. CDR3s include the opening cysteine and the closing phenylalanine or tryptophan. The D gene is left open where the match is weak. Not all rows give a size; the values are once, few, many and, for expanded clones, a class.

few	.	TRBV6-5	CASSYLGGLYEQYF
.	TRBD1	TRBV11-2	CATTPDRGTQYF
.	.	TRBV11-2	CASSPTSAFGELFF
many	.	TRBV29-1	CSVYPGTGITEAFF
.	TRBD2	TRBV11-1	CASSVAGVGYEQYF
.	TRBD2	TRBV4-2	CASSQVSSGRAADTQYF
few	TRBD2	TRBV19	CASWAGGPHPLYEQYF
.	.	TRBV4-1	CASSQDRRSSSADTQYF
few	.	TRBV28	CASRNPGQDQPQHF
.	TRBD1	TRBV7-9	CASSSGTGIINEQFF
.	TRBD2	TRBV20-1	CSASRLAGGHYNEQFF
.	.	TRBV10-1	CASSDSHEQYF
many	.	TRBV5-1	CASSIVGAYNEQFF
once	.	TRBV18	CASSSRDEKLFF
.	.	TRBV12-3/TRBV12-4	CASSPSVQATEAFF
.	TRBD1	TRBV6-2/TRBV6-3	CASSYLQGVLEETQYF
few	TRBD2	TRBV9	CASSVVGTSDPGELFF
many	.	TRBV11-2	CASSLGVYEQFF
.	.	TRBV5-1	CASSSGTEHEKLFF
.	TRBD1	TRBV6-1	CASSRGRDRVIGGELFF
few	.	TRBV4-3	CASSQGMGETQYF
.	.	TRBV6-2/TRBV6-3	CASTGQRTRSYEQYF
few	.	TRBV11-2	CASIQLGDNDNEQFF
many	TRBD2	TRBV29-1	CSDNSGGALENEQFF
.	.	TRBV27	CASSGLPGGFSYNEQFF
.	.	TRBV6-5	CASSYSGPRRYNEQFF
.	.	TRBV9	CASSVVGGTSTDTQYF
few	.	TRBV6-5	CASSYSGTPNTEAFF
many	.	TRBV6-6	CASSYLATDTQYF
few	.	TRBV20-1	CSARVTSYEQYF
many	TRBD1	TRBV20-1	CSAVPGQGAGTQYF
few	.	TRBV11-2	CASSSSTAPVQETQYF
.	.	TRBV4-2	CASSQETYRSGNTIYF
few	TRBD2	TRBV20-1	CSATGGNTDTQYF
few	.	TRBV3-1	CASSPGDTHQETQYF
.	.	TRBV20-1	CSARDPGERQPQHF
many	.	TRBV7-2	CASSLGGLQETQYF
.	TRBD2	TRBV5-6	CASSRGTRRDTQYF
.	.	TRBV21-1	CASSKRAMCELDNTGELFF
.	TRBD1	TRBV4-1	CASSTSGTGLATGELFF
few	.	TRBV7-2	CASSLGLAGLPYGYTF
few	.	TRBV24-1	CATSDSGTNSYEQYF
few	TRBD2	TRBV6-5	CASSFQAGATDTQYF
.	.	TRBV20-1	CSAGSLGPHNSPLHF
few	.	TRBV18	CASSPPLSNEQFF
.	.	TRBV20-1	CSASPLITDTQYF
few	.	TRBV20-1	CSASSTGRPNEQYF